This TCR beta chain was sequenced during a study of PD-L1 blockade in urothelial cancer. Study context: Atezolizumab was started by patients at some point between 2013 and 2014 at 1,200 mg intravenously every 3 weeks. Blood drawn 3 weeks (second dose) and 6 weeks after treatment start was analyzed.

Germline CDR1 is LGHNA and CDR2 is YNFKEQ. This CDR3 has 17 residues. J lost 5 bases, V lost 0 bases, and 10 bases had no gene match. The protocol was immunoSEQ multiplex PCR, while the TCRdb copy is restricted to in-frame clones and leaves out a portion. Altogether 85,000 to 90,000 clones are present, 85% to 90% being singletons, with the ten largest covering about an eighth. The time point was: pretreatment peripheral blood. The receptor was derived from a man in his sixties with urothelial cancer. The sequencing here drew on PBMCs, taken around atezolizumab (anti-PD-L1) treatment. The chain carries TRBV4-2 and TRBJ2-5; 9 nucleotides agree with TRBD2. The CDR3 region is CASSQDLGGRARETQYF. DNA for the CDR3: TGTGCCAGCAGCCAAGATCTGGGCGGGAGGGCCCGGGAGACCCAGTACTTC.